This is a list of T cell receptor beta chains from one sample in a study of T cells in narcolepsy. Using immunoSEQ multiplex PCR, the repertoire was profiled, and TCRdb retains in-frame clones only, with some absent. Of around 34,000 clones listed, around 79% were seen once; the top ten hold roughly 3.8%. The sequenced sample consisted of memory (CD45RA-) CD4+ T cells from blood. The receptor set was obtained from a human donor in good health. Both conserved end residues are part of each CDR3. D genes are given only for firm matches. Size is omitted from some rows. Given values are once, few, many or a class for expanded clones.

j_call v_call clone_size d_call cdr3_aa cdr3_nt
TRBJ2-7 TRBV10-1 . . CASSGSSTYEQYF TGCGCCAGCAGCGGATCCAGTACCTACGAGCAGTACTTC
TRBJ2-3 TRBV7-3 . . CASSLKGWDTQYF TGTGCCAGCAGCTTAAAGGGCTGGGATACGCAGTATTTT
TRBJ2-1 TRBV20-1 . . CSALYNEQFF TGCAGTGCGCTTTACAATGAGCAGTTCTTC
TRBJ2-1 TRBV14 once TRBD2 CASSATSGAFNEQFF TGTGCCAGCAGCGCGACTAGCGGTGCTTTCAATGAGCAGTTCTTC
TRBJ2-3 TRBV5-4 . . CASSKETSRDTQYF TGTGCCAGCAGCAAAGAGACTAGTCGAGATACGCAGTATTTT
TRBJ2-3 TRBV6-1 . . CATVNEPDTQYF TGTGCCACCGTAAATGAGCCAGATACGCAGTATTTT
TRBJ2-2 TRBV11-2 . . CASSLGSGVTTGELFF TGTGCCAGCAGCTTAGGCTCGGGAGTTACGACCGGGGAGCTGTTTTTT
TRBJ1-2 TRBV25-1 . . CASSDPRGTNYGYTF TGTGCCAGCAGTGATCCCAGGGGAACTAACTATGGCTACACCTTC
TRBJ2-5 TRBV29-1 . TRBD2 CSAPELAGRQETQYF TGCAGCGCCCCCGAACTAGCGGGAAGGCAAGAGACCCAGTACTTC
TRBJ1-4 TRBV15 . . CATSRRGSGTGKLFF TGTGCCACCAGCAGGCGGGGCTCCGGGACCGGAAAACTGTTTTTT
TRBJ1-1 TRBV7-2 few . CASSWRRDTHKAFF TGTGCCAGCAGCTGGAGGCGGGACACGCATAAAGCTTTCTTT
TRBJ1-1 TRBV7-2 . . CASSLLSDTEAFF TGTGCCAGCAGCTTACTCTCTGACACTGAAGCTTTCTTT
TRBJ1-3 TRBV2 . . CASGPTGNSGNTIYF TGTGCCAGCGGACCGACAGGAAACTCTGGAAACACCATATATTTT
TRBJ2-1 TRBV4-2 few TRBD2 CASSQELAKRHEQFF TGTGCCAGCAGCCAAGAACTAGCGAAGAGACATGAGCAGTTCTTC
TRBJ1-2 TRBV18 . . CASSPDSGAGYTF TGTGCCAGCTCGCCGGACAGTGGGGCGGGCTACACCTTC
TRBJ2-5 TRBV19 . . CASRGQETQYF TGTGCCTCAAGGGGACAAGAGACCCAGTACTTC
TRBJ2-7 TRBV6-5 . TRBD1 CASRFLTGGGEQYF TGTGCCAGCAGATTCTTGACAGGGGGAGGCGAGCAGTACTTC
TRBJ1-1 TRBV29-1 . . CSVRSRNTEAFF TGCAGCGTTCGGTCCAGGAACACTGAAGCTTTCTTT
TRBJ2-5 TRBV29-1 . TRBD1 CSVAVAGGRETQYF TGCAGCGTTGCGGTGGCAGGGGGCCGAGAGACCCAGTACTTC
TRBJ2-3 TRBV6-1 once TRBD1 CASSRQGSNTDTQYF TGTGCCAGCAGTAGACAGGGGTCGAACACAGATACGCAGTATTTT
TRBJ1-1 TRBV4-1 . . CASSQDRDLNTEAFF TGCGCCAGCAGCCAAGACAGGGACCTGAACACTGAAGCTTTCTTT
TRBJ1-2 TRBV27 few . CASSTRGANYGYTF TGTGCCAGCAGTACCCGAGGGGCTAACTATGGCTACACCTTC
TRBJ2-1 TRBV7-7 . . CASSPTAQAAFNEQFF TGTGCCAGCAGCCCGACCGCCCAAGCGGCATTCAATGAGCAGTTCTTC
TRBJ1-3 TRBV18 once . CASSPPRTASGNTIYF TGTGCCAGCTCACCACCGCGGACTGCCTCTGGAAACACCATATATTTT
TRBJ1-2 TRBV7-2 . TRBD1 CASSPQGAGGDYGYTF TGTGCCAGCAGCCCACAAGGGGCAGGGGGCGACTATGGCTACACCTTC
TRBJ1-3 TRBV18 . . CASSPTSGGSGNTIYF TGTGCCAGCTCACCAACTTCCGGCGGCTCTGGAAACACCATATATTTT
TRBJ2-7 TRBV5-1 few TRBD2 CASSLGTTSGTYEQYF TGCGCCAGCAGCTTGGGGACGACTAGCGGTACCTACGAGCAGTACTTC
TRBJ2-6 TRBV2 . . CASSESGANVLTF TGTGCCAGCAGTGAATCTGGGGCCAACGTCCTGACTTTC
TRBJ2-3 TRBV18 once . CASSPVLAGTDTQYF TGTGCCAGCTCACCTGTTTTAGCTGGCACAGATACGCAGTATTTT
TRBJ2-1 TRBV6-1 once TRBD1 CAIRQGFEQFF TGTGCCATCCGACAGGGGTTTGAGCAGTTCTTC
TRBJ1-1 TRBV5-1 . . CASSLGAGSDTEAFF TGCGCCAGCAGCTTGGGCGCAGGGTCGGACACTGAAGCTTTCTTT